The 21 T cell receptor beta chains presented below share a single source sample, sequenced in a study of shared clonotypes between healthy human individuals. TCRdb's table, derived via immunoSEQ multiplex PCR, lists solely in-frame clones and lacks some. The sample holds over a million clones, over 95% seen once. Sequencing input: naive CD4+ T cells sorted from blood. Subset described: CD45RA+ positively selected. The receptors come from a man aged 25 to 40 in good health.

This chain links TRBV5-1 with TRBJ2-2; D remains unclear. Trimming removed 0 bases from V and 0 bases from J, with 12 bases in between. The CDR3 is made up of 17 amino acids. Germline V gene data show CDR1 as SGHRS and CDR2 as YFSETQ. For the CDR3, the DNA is TGCGCCAGCAGCTTGGGTCTTTTAGTTACGAACACCGGGGAGCTGTTTTTT. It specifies CASSLGLLVTNTGELFF. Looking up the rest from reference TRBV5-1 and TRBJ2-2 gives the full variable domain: KAGVTQTPRYLIKTRGQQVTLSCSPISGHRSVSWYQQTPGQGLQFLFEYFSETQRNKGNFPGRFSGRQFSNSRSEMNVSTLELGDSALYLCASSLGLLVTNTGELFFGEGSRLTVL.

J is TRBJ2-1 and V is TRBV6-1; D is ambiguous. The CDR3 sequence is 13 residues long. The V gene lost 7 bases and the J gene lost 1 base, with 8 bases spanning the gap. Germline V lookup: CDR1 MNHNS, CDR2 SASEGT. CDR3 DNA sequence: TGTGCCAGCAACAGCCGTTCCTACAATGAGCAGTTCTTC. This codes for CASNSRSYNEQFF.

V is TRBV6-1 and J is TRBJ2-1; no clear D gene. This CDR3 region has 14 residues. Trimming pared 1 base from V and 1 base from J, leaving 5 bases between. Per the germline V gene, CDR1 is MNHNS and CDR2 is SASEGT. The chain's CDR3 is CASSEVGSYNEQFF. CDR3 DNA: TGTGCCAGCAGTGAAGTCGGATCCTACAATGAGCAGTTCTTC.

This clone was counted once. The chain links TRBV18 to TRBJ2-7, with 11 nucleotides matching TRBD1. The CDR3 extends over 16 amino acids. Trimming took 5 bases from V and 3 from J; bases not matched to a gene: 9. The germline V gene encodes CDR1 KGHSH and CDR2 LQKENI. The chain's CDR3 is CASSMKTGTGGYEQYF. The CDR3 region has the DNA TGTGCCAGCTCAATGAAGACCGGGACAGGGGGCTACGAGCAGTACTTC.

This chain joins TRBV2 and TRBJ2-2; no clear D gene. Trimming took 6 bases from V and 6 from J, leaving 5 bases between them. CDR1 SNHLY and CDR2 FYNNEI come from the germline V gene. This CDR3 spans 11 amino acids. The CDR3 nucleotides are TGTGCCAGCAGGGTCGCCGGGGAGCTGTTTTTT. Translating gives CASRVAGELFF.

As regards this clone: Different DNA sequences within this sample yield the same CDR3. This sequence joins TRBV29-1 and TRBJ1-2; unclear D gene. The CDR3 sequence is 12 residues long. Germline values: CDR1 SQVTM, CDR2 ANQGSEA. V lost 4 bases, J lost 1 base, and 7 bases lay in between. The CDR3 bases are TGCAGCGTTGGTGGCGGTAACTATGGCTACACCTTC. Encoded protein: CSVGGGNYGYTF.

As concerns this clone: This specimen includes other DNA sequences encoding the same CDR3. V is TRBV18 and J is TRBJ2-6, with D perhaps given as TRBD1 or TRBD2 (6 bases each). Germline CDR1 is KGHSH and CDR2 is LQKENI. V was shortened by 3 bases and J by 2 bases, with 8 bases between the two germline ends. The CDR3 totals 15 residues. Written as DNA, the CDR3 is TGTGCCAGCTCACCCGGGGGCACTGGGGCCAACGTCCTGACTTTC. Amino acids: CASSPGGTGANVLTF.

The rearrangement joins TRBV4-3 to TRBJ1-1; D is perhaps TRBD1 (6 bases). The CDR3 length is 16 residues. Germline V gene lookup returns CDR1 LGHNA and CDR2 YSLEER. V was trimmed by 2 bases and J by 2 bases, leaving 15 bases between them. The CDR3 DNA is TGCGCCAGCAGCCAACTCAGGTCGGGACATAACACTGAAGCTTTCTTT. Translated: CASSQLRSGHNTEAFF.

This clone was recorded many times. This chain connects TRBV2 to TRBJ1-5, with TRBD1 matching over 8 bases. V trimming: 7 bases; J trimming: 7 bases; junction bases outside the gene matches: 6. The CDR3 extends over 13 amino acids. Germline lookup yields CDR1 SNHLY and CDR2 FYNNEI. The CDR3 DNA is TGTGCCAGCACAGGGACAGGCATACAGCCCCAGCATTTT. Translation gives CASTGTGIQPQHF.

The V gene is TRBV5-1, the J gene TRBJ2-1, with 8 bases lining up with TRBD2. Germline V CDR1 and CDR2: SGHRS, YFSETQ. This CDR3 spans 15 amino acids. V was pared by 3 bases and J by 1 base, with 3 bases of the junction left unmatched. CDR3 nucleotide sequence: TGCGCCAGCAGCTCCCGGGAGGGGTCCTACAATGAGCAGTTCTTC. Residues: CASSSREGSYNEQFF.

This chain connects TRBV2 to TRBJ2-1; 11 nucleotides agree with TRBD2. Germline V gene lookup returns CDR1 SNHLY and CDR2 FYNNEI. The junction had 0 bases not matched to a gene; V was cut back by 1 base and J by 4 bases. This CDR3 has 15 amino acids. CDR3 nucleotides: TGTGCCAGCAGTGAAGGACTAGCGGGGTACAATGAGCAGTTCTTC. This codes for CASSEGLAGYNEQFF.

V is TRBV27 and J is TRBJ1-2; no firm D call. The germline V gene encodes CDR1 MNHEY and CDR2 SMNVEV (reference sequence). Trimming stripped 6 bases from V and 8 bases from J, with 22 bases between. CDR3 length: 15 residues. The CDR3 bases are TGTGCCAGCAGCACGCCCGGGTCCTCAATGGGGGGCTACACCTTC. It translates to CASSTPGSSMGGYTF.

CDR3 sequence: CASSLLGNEQYF. In DNA, the CDR3 is TGTGCCAGCAGCTTGCTGGGGAACGAGCAGTACTTC. The rearrangement uses TRBV5-6 and TRBJ2-7, with no clear D. Germline CDR1 reads SGHDT; CDR2 reads YYEEEE. CDR3 length equals 12 residues. With 1 base removed from V and 5 bases from J, the gap between germline ends came to 7 bases.

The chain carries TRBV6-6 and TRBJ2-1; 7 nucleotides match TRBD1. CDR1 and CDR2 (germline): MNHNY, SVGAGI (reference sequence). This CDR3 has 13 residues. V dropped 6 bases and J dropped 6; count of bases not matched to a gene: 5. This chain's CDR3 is CASRRDRVNEQFF. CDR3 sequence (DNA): TGTGCCAGCAGGCGAGACAGGGTCAATGAGCAGTTCTTC.

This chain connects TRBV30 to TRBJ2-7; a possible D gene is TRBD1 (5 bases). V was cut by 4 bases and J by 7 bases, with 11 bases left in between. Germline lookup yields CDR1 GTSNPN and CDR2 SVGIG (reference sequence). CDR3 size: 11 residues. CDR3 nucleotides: TGTGCCTGGACCAGACAGTTAGAGCAGTACTTC. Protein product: CAWTRQLEQYF.

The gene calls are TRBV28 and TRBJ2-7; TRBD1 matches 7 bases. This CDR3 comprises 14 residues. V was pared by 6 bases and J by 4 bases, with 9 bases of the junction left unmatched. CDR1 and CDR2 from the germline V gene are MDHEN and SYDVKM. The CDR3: CASRPTGEPYEQYF. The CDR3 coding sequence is TGTGCCAGCAGACCTACAGGGGAACCTTACGAGCAGTACTTC.

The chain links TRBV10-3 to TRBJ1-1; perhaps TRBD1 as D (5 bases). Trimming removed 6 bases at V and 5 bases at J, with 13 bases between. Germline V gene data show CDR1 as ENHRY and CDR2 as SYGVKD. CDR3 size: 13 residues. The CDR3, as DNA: TGTGCCATCAGAGGAGGGGATTGGACTGAAGCTTTCTTT. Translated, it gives CAIRGGDWTEAFF.

CDR3 in DNA: TGTGCCAGCAGCGGACTGAACCACTATGGCTACACCTTC. This sequence encodes CASSGLNHYGYTF. The chain joins TRBV14 to TRBJ1-2; D gene uncertain. V was clipped by 5 bases and J by 3 bases, with 10 bases between them. Germline-derived CDR1 and CDR2 are SGHDN and FVKESK. The CDR3 loop spans 13 amino acids.

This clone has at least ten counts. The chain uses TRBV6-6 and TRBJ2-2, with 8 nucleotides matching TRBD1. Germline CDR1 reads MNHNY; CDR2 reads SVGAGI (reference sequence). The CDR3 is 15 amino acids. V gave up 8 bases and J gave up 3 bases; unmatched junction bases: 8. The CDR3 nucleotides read TGTGCCAGCCAAGTCCCACAGGGGGACACCGGGGAGCTGTTTTTT. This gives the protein CASQVPQGDTGELFF.

The CDR3 spells CASSRRGGQGGDTQYF. CDR3 bases: TGTGCCAGCAGCCGAAGGGGGGGACAGGGTGGAGATACGCAGTATTTT. The V gene is TRBV5-4, the J gene TRBJ2-3, with 9 positions matching TRBD1. The CDR3 extends over 16 amino acids. The trim removed 4 bases at V and 5 bases at J, leaving 11 bases unmatched. Germline assignment: CDR1 SGHNT and CDR2 YYREEE (reference sequence).

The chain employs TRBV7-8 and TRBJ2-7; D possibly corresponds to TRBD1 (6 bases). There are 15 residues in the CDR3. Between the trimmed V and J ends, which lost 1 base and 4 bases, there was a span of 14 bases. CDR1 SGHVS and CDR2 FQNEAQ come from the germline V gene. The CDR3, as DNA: TGTGCCAGCAGCTTAGAAGGGGGAGTGGTATACGAGCAGTACTTC. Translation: CASSLEGGVVYEQYF.